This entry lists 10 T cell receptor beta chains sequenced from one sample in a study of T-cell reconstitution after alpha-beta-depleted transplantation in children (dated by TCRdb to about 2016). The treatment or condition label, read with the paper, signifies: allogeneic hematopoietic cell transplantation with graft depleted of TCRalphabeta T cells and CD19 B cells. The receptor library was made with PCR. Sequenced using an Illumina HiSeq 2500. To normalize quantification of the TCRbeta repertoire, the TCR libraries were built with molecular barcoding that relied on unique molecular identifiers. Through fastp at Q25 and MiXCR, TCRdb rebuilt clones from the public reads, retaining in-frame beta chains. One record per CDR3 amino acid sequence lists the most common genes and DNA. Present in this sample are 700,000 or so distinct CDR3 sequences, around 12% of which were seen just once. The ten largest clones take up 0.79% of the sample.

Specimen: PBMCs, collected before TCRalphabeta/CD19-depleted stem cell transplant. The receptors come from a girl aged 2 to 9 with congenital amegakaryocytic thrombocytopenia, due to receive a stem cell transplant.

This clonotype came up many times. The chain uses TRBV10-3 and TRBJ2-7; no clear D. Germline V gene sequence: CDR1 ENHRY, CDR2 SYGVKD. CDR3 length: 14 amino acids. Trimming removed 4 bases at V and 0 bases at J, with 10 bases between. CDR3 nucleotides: TGTGCCATCAGTGTGCAACTTTCCTCCTACGAGCAGTACTTC. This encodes CAISVQLSSYEQYF.

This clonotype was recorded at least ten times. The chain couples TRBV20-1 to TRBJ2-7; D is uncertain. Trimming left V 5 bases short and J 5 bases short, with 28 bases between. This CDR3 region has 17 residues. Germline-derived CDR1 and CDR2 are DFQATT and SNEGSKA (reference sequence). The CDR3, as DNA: TGCAGTGCTTTGTACCGCCGGGCAGGACGCCTAGGAGACGAGCAGTACTTC. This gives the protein CSALYRRAGRLGDEQYF.

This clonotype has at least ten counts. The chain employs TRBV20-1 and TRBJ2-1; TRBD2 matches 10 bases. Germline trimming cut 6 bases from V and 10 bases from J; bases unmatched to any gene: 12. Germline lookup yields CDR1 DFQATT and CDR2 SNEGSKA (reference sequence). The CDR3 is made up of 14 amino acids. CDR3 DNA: TGCAGTGCAACGGACCTAGCGGGAGCCTTCGAGCAGTTCTTC. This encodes CSATDLAGAFEQFF.

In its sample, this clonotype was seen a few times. CDR3 DNA sequence: TGTGCCAGCATTGGGACAGGGAGGGTTTACGCTGAAGCTTTCTTT. Translation: CASIGTGRVYAEAFF. The chain carries TRBV28 and TRBJ1-1, with 9 bases identical to TRBD1. The V gene end was trimmed by 7 bases and the J gene end by 6 bases; junction bases not matched to a gene: 12. Germline V gene lookup returns CDR1 MDHEN and CDR2 SYDVKM. This CDR3 has 15 amino acids.

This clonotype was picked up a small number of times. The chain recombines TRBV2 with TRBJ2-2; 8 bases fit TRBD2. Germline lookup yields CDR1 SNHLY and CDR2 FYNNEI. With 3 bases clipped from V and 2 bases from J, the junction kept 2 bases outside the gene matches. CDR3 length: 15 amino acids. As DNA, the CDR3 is TGTGCCAGCAGTGAGGTAGCGGGAAACACCGGGGAGCTGTTTTTT. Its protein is CASSEVAGNTGELFF.

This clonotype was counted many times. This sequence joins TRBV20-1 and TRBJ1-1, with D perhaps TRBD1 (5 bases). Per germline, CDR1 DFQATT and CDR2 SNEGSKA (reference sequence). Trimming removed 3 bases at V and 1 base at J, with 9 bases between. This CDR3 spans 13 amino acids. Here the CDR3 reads CSARGGSNTEAFF. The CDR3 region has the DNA TGCAGTGCTAGGGGGGGTTCGAACACTGAAGCTTTCTTT.

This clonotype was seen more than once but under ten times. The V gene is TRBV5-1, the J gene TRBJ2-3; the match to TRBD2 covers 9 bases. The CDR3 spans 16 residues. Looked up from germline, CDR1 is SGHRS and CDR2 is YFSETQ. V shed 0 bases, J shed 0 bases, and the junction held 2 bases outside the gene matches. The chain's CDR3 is CASSLDTSGSTDTQYF. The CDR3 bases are TGCGCCAGCAGCTTGGACACTAGCGGGAGCACAGATACGCAGTATTTT.

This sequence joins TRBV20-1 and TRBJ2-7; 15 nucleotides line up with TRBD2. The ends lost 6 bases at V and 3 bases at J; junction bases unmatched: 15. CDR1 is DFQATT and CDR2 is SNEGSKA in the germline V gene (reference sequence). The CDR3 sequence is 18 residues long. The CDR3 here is CSAWTSGRAEGLIYEQYF. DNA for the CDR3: TGCAGTGCCTGGACTAGCGGGAGGGCCGAGGGTCTGATCTACGAGCAGTACTTC.

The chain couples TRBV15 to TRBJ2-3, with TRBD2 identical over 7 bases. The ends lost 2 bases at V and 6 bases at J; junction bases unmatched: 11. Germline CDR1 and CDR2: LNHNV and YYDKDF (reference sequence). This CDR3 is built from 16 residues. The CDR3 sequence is CATSRRRDYRRDTQYF. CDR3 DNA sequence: TGTGCCACCAGCAGACGCCGGGACTACCGCCGGGATACGCAGTATTTT.

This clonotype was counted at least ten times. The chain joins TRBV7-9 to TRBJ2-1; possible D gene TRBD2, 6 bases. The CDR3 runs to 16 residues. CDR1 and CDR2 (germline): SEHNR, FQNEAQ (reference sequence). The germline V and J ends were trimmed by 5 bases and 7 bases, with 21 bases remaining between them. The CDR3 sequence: CASSLTRSGVVNEQFF. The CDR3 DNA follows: TGTGCCAGCAGCCTAACACGGTCGGGAGTTGTAAATGAGCAGTTCTTC.